These T cell receptor beta chains were read from a single sample in a study of blood T cell repertoires in COVID-19. Sequencing used immunoSEQ multiplex PCR; TCRdb keeps in-frame clones, though not all of them. The data show a few hundred thousand clones, approximately 92% seen once. Sequenced material: PBMCs or T cells enriched from blood (not recorded which). Every receptor here comes from a woman in her thirties who had recovered from COVID-19. The CDR3 runs from the conserved cysteine through the conserved F or W. A D gene is named only where the DNA matches it firmly. Clone size is given for some rows only: seen once, a few or many times, or a class if the clone is expanded.

abundance	v_gene	d_gene	j_gene	CDR3nt	CDR3aa
NA	TRBV6-6	NA	TRBJ1-3	TGTGCCAGCAGTTCAGTCCAGGGGAGCTCTGGAAACACCATATATTTT	CASSSVQGSSGNTIYF
once	TRBV10-3	NA	TRBJ1-1	TGTGCCATCAGTGAGTCGTTTACAGGAATCATACCTGAAGCTTTCTTT	CAISESFTGIIPEAFF
NA	TRBV28	NA	TRBJ2-7	TGTGCCAGCAGTTTAGCGGGGGCGGGTTACGAGCAGTACTTC	CASSLAGAGYEQYF
NA	TRBV24-1	NA	TRBJ2-4	TGTGCCACCAGTGATTTATGGGGGGACATTCAGTACTTC	CATSDLWGDIQYF
NA	TRBV27	NA	TRBJ1-6	TGTGCCACCTCACAGAGGGTGAGCTCCTATAATTCACCCCTCCACTTT	CATSQRVSSYNSPLHF
NA	TRBV11-1	NA	TRBJ1-1	TGTGCCAGCAGCTTAAGGCTCGGGATTGAAGCTTTCTTT	CASSLRLGIEAFF
NA	TRBV28	TRBD1	TRBJ1-5	TGTGCCAGCAGTTCGACAGGGGGGACGCGAAATCAGCCCCAGCATTTT	CASSSTGGTRNQPQHF
NA	TRBV19	NA	TRBJ1-5	TGTGCCAGTAGTACCCAACTCGGCAATCAGCCCCAGCATTTT	CASSTQLGNQPQHF
NA	TRBV19	TRBD1	TRBJ2-2	TGTGCCAGTAGTACGGGACAGGTTCACACCGGGGAGCTGTTTTTT	CASSTGQVHTGELFF
NA	TRBV30	TRBD2	TRBJ2-1	TGTGCCTGGAGACCCGGCGGGGGGGCCGGTGAGCAGTTCTTC	CAWRPGGGAGEQFF
NA	TRBV20-1	NA	TRBJ1-2	TGCAGTGCTAGTGGCGCCGCTCGGAACTATGGCTACACCTTC	CSASGAARNYGYTF
NA	TRBV21-1	NA	TRBJ1-2	TGTGCCAGCAGCAACTCCGACAGACACTATGGCTACACCTTC	CASSNSDRHYGYTF
NA	TRBV7-9	NA	TRBJ1-6	TGTGCCAGCAGCCTCTATAGGGAGGATTCACCCCTCCACTTT	CASSLYREDSPLHF
NA	TRBV2	NA	TRBJ2-3	TGTGCCAGCAGTGAAAGGTGGGCTAGCGTGCGCACAGATACGCAGTATTTT	CASSERWASVRTDTQYF
NA	TRBV6-6	NA	TRBJ1-3	TGTGCCAGCAGTTACGGGGGAGGGGATGCTGGAAACACCATATATTTT	CASSYGGGDAGNTIYF
NA	TRBV5-1	TRBD2	TRBJ2-2	TGCGCCAGCAGCTTGACGGGGGGGCCCGGGGAGCTGTTTTTT	CASSLTGGPGELFF
once	TRBV19	NA	TRBJ1-5	TGTGCCAGTAGATACGACGGGAGTAGCAATCAGCCCCAGCATTTT	CASRYDGSSNQPQHF
NA	TRBV3-1/TRBV3-2	NA	TRBJ2-7	TGTGCCAGCAGCCCCCCTAGCAGCTACGAGCAGTACTTC	CASSPPSSYEQYF
NA	TRBV9	NA	TRBJ2-1	TGTGCCAGCAGCGTCCTAACTAGCTCCTACAATGAGCAGTTCTTC	CASSVLTSSYNEQFF
NA	TRBV6-5	NA	TRBJ1-1	TGTGCCAGCAGTTACTCACAGGCCGTCGGGACTGAAGCTTTCTTT	CASSYSQAVGTEAFF
NA	TRBV18	NA	TRBJ1-4	TGTGCCAGCTCACCCCCCGGGGGGCGGAATGAAAAACTGTTTTTT	CASSPPGGRNEKLFF
NA	TRBV30	TRBD1	TRBJ1-1	TGTGCCTCTGACAGGGGGATCATGAACACTGAAGCTTTCTTT	CASDRGIMNTEAFF
NA	TRBV19	NA	TRBJ1-4	TGTGCCACTTCAGAAGCAACTAATGAAAAACTGTTTTTT	CATSEATNEKLFF
NA	TRBV18	NA	TRBJ1-3	TGTGCCAGCTCACCATCGGGGTACTCTGGAAACACCATATATTTT	CASSPSGYSGNTIYF
NA	TRBV5-4	NA	TRBJ2-4	TGTGCCAGCAGCTTGCAGTTAGGCGCGGATCAGTACTTC	CASSLQLGADQYF
NA	TRBV18	TRBD1	TRBJ1-1	TGTGCCAGCTCACCACGACAGGGTAGCACTGAAGCTTTCTTT	CASSPRQGSTEAFF
NA	TRBV18	NA	TRBJ1-3	TGTGCCAGCTCACCCGTCAGTGGAGCCAGGGTTTCTGGAAACACCATATATTTT	CASSPVSGARVSGNTIYF
NA	TRBV9	NA	TRBJ2-2	TGTGCCAGCAGCGTATACAGGATCACCGGGGAGCTGTTTTTT	CASSVYRITGELFF
NA	TRBV5-1	NA	TRBJ1-1	TGCGCCAGCAGCTTGGCTCTCGCCGGGACAACTGAAGCTTTCTTT	CASSLALAGTTEAFF
NA	TRBV24-1	TRBD1	TRBJ2-3	TGTGCCACCAGTGACCCAGGACAGGGCGGGATCACAGATACGCAGTATTTT	CATSDPGQGGITDTQYF
NA	TRBV6-2/TRBV6-3	NA	TRBJ1-5	TGTGCCAGCAGCCCCAGGACGGGAAACAATCAGCCCCAGCATTTT	CASSPRTGNNQPQHF
NA	TRBV4-1	NA	TRBJ2-5	TGCGCCAGCAGCCAAGATCTGGAGACCCAGTACTTC	CASSQDLETQYF
few	TRBV25-1	NA	TRBJ1-1	TGTGCCAGCACTGCCCCAGGTCGAGCTTTCTTT	CASTAPGRAFF
NA	TRBV6-4	TRBD1	TRBJ2-1	TGTGCCAGCAGTGAGGCAGGGGGCTCCTACAATGAGCAGTTCTTC	CASSEAGGSYNEQFF
NA	TRBV11-3	NA	TRBJ1-1	TGTGCCAGCAGCTTAAACAACGCTGAAGCTTTCTTT	CASSLNNAEAFF
NA	TRBV5-6	NA	TRBJ2-3	TGTGCCAGCAGCTTCGCCAGACTAGATACGCAGTATTTT	CASSFARLDTQYF
NA	TRBV7-2	TRBD1	TRBJ2-7	TGTGCCAGCAGCACTGGGACAGGGGTGGCCTACGAGCAGTACTTC	CASSTGTGVAYEQYF
NA	TRBV2	NA	TRBJ1-2	TGTGCCAGCAAGTGGTCGGGAGGCTACACCTTC	CASKWSGGYTF
NA	TRBV6-4	NA	TRBJ1-1	TGTGCCAGCAGAGCGATGGGTGTGGCGAACACTGAAGCTTTCTTT	CASRAMGVANTEAFF
NA	TRBV7-3	NA	TRBJ2-3	TGTGCCAGCAGCTCCGCGAGCGGGTTAACAGATACGCAGTATTTT	CASSSASGLTDTQYF
NA	TRBV10-2	NA	TRBJ1-5	TGCGCCAGCAGTGACCCCGCGGAAACCGCGCATTTT	CASSDPAETAHF
NA	TRBV4-3	NA	TRBJ2-7	TGCGCCAGCAGCCAAGATTTTGCAGGTGGGGCCTTATCCTACGAGCAGTACTTC	CASSQDFAGGALSYEQYF
NA	TRBV7-8	NA	TRBJ1-1	TGTGCCAGCAGCTTAAGGGAGGGGGGGATGAACACTGAAGCTTTCTTT	CASSLREGGMNTEAFF